This paragraph covers one T cell receptor beta chain sequence. This record belongs to a study of T cell changes during pregnancy in multiple sclerosis. The table came from immunoSEQ multiplex PCR; TCRdb's copy has only in-frame clones and leaves some out. The sample has 50,000 or so clones, 80% to 95% seen once. The sequenced sample was CD4+ T cells from peripheral blood mononuclear cells, obtained in the third trimester of pregnancy. The clonotype originates from a female donor with multiple sclerosis, enrolled in a pregnancy study.

The CDR3 is CAWSLYRRYEQYF. DNA for the CDR3: TGTGCCTGGAGTTTATACCGGCGGTACGAGCAGTACTTC. V is TRBV30 and J is TRBJ2-7; D is uncertain. The V gene's germline CDR1 is GTSNPN and CDR2 SVGIG (reference sequence). V was pared by 2 bases and J by 4 bases, with 12 bases between. CDR3 length: 13 amino acids.